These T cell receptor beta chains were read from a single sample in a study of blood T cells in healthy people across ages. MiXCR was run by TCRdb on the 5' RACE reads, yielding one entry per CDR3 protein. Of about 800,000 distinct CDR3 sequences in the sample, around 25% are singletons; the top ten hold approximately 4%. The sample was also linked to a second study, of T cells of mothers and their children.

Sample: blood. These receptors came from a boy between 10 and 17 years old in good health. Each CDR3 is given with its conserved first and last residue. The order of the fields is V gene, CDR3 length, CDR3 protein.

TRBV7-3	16	CASSSYGGGRRNTQYF
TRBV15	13	CATSSGDRTEQFF
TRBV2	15	CASSEVEGGTGELFF
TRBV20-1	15	CSAYWTGGVTDTQYF
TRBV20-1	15	CSADRGNFGGNEQFF
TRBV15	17	CATSRDKGEGYEYEQYF
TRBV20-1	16	CSARDRGWESYNEQFF
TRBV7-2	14	CASSNSGRVNEQFF
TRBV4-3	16	CASTQLLGGGLDEQFF
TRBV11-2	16	CASSLGGGLGEETQYF
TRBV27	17	CASTRAAGVGLNTEAFF
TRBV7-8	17	CASSRFGDKLSQETQYF
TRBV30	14	CAWRPGGARDGYTF
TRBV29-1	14	CSVGLSGGKDTQYF
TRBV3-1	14	CASSQGGFPYEQYF
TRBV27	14	CASSLSIRTYGYTF
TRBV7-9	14	CASSLATSNQPRHF
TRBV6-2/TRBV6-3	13	CASSRSGSTEAFF
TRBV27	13	CASSLGSNHEQYF
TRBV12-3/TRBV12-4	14	CASSLRRANYGYTF
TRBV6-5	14	CASKGEAGFYEQYF
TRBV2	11	CASSETGELFF
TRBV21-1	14	CASSRGDSQNIQYF
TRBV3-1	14	CASGQETVPYEQYF
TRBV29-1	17	CSVEFVGGGVSPYEQYF
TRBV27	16	CASGPDGTDPNEKLFF
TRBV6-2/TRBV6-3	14	CASSYGDNSYEQHF
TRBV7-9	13	CASSLGPQETQYF
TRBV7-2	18	CASSTGQGAVEAKNIQYF
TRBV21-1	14	CASSKAGHLEPQHF
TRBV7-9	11	CASSYAIEQYF
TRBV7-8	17	CASSRRQGRIAEETQYF
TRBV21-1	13	CASLSEANQPQHF
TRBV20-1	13	CSATSGRAYEQYF
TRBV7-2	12	CASSSSPLKAFF
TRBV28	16	CASSLGGLGYGTEAFF
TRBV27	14	CASRAPGLRGEQYF
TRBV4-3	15	CASSQAKSSVDEQFF
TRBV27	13	CASSAGLTDTQYF
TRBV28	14	CASSLSPLYYEQYF
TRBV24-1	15	CATILNSSGANVLTF